The T cell receptor (beta chain) described here comes from a study of vaccination effects on CD4 cells after COVID-19. Study-wide background: They grew under 2.5 million PBMC in each well, adding 9.5 to 10 IU/ml IL-2 and about 9.5 ug/ml peptides.

Trimming pared 4 bases from V and 6 bases from J, leaving 19 bases between. The CDR3 consists of 16 residues. Germline assignment: CDR1 LNHDA and CDR2 SQIVND (reference sequence). Sequenced by immunoSEQ multiplex PCR; TCRdb stores in-frame clones only, minus some. The sample shows tens of thousands of clones, roughly three fifths of them seen only once. Whole-study results and caveats: Convalescent patients were scarce in the study, and it lacked early post-infection timepoints. Pronounced clonal contraction occurred in clones induced by infection and by vaccine late after vaccination.

In the case of this clone: Antigen specificity is unknown.

It was after approximately 11 days of culture that CD4+ T cells were isolated. Recipients of the vaccine had no prior SARS-CoV-2 infection and negative nucleocapsid antibodies. The sequence was collected from a human donor who received a COVID-19 vaccine. The rearrangement joins TRBV19 to TRBJ2-1, with TRBD1 as a possible D gene (6 bases). The starting material was CD4+ T cells from PBMCs cultured without peptide, obtained before COVID-19 vaccination. The CDR3 is CASSTSTGFGVNEQFF. DNA for the CDR3: TGTGCCAGTAGTACCTCCACAGGGTTCGGCGTCAATGAGCAGTTCTTC.